Listed here is a single TCR beta chain. The antigen is undetermined. These data come from a study of blood T cells in healthy people across ages. Study results and limitations: PBMCs went unsorted, and a conclusive naive versus antigen-experienced comparison was therefore prevented. Significant beta diversity loss was already apparent by age roughly 38, declining roughly linearly.

Primed by a sample-barcoded 5' primer and a J-beta primer mix, a second PCR proceeded for about 6 to 11 cycles. TCRdb independently ran MiXCR on the 5' RACE reads; one entry per CDR3 protein. The sample has around 500,000 distinct CDR3 sequences, about 28% seen once. These data also formed part of another study, on T cells of mothers and their children. From that second work: Each child gave a few million TCR beta CDR3 reads (each mother, over 9.5 million). Overlap ran slightly, non-significantly higher for related than unrelated mother-child pairs.

Sequencing used blood. This TCR was sampled from a boy younger than 10 in good health.

The CDR3 region has the DNA TGTGCCAGCAGCGTGTCTTTTCGGCGAGAGACCCAGTACTTC. It is translated as CASSVSFRRETQYF. The chain couples TRBV9 to TRBJ2-5; D is unclear. The V gene lost 2 bases and the J gene lost 4 bases, with 12 bases spanning the gap. Germline V gene lookup returns CDR1 SGDLS and CDR2 YYNGEE. This CDR3 region has 14 residues.